This T cell receptor beta chain came from a study of CD8+ T cells in alopecia areata. This sample's treatment: oral pan-JAK inhibitor, 5-10 mg twice daily. Sequencing relied on a cDNA template that was reverse transcribed from extracted RNA. Sequenced by immunoSEQ multiplex PCR; TCRdb stores in-frame clones only, minus some. The sample has 210,000 or so clones, approximately 70% seen once. V was shortened by 5 bases and J by 0 bases, with 11 bases between the two germline ends. The CDR3 has 14 amino acids. Germline V gene lookup returns CDR1 SGHRS and CDR2 YFSETQ. The starting material was CD4+ T cells sorted from blood, obtained between weeks 44 and 45, from a patient treated with tofacitinib. The TCR comes from a human donor with alopecia areata. This chain connects TRBV5-1 to TRBJ2-5, with D unclear. The CDR3 reads CASSRAQYQETQYF. Written as DNA, the CDR3 is TGCGCCAGCAGTAGGGCACAGTACCAAGAGACCCAGTACTTC. The variable domain in full, completed from reference TRBV5-1 and TRBJ2-5, reads KAGVTQTPRYLIKTRGQQVTLSCSPISGHRSVSWYQQTPGQGLQFLFEYFSETQRNKGNFPGRFSGRQFSNSRSEMNVSTLELGDSALYLCASSRAQYQETQYFGPGTRLLVL.